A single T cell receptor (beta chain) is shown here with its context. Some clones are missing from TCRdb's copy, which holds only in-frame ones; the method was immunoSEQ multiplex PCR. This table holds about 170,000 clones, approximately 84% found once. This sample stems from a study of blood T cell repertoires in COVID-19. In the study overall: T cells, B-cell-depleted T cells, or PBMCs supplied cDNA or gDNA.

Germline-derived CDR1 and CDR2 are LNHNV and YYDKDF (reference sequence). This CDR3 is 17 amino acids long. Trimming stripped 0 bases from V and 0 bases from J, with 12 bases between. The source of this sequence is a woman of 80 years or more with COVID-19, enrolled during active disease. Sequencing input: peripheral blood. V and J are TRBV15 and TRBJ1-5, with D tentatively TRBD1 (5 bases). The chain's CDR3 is CATSRDVGGGSNQPQHF. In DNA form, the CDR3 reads TGTGCCACCAGCAGAGATGTTGGGGGGGGTAGCAATCAGCCCCAGCATTTT. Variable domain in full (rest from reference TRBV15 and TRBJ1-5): DAMVIQNPRYQVTQFGKPVTLSCSQTLNHNVMYWYQQKSSQAPKLLFHYYDKDFNNEADTPDNFQSRRPNTSFCFLDIRSPGLGDTAMYLCATSRDVGGGSNQPQHFGDGTRLSIL.